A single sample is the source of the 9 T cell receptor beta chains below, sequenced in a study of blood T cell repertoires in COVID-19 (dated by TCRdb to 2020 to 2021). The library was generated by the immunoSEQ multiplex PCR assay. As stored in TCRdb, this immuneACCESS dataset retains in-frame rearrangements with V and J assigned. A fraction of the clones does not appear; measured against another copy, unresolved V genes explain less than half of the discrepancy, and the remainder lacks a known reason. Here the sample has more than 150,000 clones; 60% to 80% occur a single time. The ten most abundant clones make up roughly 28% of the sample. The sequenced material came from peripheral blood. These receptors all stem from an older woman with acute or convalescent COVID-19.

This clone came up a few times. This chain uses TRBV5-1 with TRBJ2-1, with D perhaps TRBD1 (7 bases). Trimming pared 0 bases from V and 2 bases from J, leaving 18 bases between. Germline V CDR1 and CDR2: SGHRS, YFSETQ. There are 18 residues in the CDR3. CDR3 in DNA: TGCGCCAGCAGCTTGGTTGCGTCAGGGGGGAACCCCTACAATGAGCAGTTCTTC. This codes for CASSLVASGGNPYNEQFF.

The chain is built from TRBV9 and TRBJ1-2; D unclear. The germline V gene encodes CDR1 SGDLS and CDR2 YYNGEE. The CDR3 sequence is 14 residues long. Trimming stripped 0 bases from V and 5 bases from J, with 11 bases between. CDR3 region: CASSVDLSPYGYTF. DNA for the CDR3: TGTGCCAGCAGCGTAGACTTATCCCCATATGGCTACACCTTC.

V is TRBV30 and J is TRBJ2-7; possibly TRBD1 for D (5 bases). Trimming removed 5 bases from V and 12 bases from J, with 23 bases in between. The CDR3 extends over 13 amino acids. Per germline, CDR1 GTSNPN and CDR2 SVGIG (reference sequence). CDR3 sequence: CAWESTGHVSVYF. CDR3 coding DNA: TGTGCCTGGGAAAGTACAGGCCACGTTTCTGTGTACTTC.

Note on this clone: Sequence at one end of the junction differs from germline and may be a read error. The CDR3 nucleotides read TGTGCCAGCAGCCAAGAACCCCTTCCTAGCGGGAGGGCCTTC. It translates to CASSQEPLPSGRAF. The chain uses TRBV3-1 (or the pseudogene TRBV3-2) and TRBJ2-7, with TRBD2 matching over 12 bases. This CDR3 region has 14 residues. Germline assignment: CDR1 LGHDT and CDR2 YNNKEL (reference sequence).

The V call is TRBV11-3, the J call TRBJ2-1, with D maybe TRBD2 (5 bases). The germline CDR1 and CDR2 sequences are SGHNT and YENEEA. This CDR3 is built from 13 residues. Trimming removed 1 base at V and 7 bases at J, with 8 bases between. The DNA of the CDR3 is TGTGCCAGCAGCTTAGGGGCGGGTAATGAGCAGTTCTTC. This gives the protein CASSLGAGNEQFF.

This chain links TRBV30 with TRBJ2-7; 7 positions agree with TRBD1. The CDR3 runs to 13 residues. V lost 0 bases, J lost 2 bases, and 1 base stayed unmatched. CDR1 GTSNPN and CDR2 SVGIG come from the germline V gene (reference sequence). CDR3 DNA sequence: TGTGCCTGGAGTGTCACAGGGGCCTACGAGCAGTACTTC. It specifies CAWSVTGAYEQYF.

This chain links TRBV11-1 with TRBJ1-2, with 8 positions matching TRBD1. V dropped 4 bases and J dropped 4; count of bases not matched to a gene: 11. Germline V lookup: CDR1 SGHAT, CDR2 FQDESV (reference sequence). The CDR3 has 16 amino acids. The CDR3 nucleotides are TGTGCCAGCAGCTCCCCGACAGGGGAACGAATCTATGGCTACACCTTC. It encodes CASSSPTGERIYGYTF.

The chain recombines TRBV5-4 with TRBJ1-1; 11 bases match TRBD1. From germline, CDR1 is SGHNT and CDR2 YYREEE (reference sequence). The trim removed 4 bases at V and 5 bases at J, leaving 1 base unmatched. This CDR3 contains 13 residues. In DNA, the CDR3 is TGTGCCAGCAGCCGGGACAGGGGGACTGAAGCTTTCTTT. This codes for CASSRDRGTEAFF.

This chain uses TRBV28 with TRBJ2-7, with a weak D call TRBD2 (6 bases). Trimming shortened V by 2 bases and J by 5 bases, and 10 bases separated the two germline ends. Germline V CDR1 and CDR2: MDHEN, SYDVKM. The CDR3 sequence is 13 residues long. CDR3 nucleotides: TGTGCCAGCAGTTTAATGGGGGGTAACGAGCAGTACTTC. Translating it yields CASSLMGGNEQYF.